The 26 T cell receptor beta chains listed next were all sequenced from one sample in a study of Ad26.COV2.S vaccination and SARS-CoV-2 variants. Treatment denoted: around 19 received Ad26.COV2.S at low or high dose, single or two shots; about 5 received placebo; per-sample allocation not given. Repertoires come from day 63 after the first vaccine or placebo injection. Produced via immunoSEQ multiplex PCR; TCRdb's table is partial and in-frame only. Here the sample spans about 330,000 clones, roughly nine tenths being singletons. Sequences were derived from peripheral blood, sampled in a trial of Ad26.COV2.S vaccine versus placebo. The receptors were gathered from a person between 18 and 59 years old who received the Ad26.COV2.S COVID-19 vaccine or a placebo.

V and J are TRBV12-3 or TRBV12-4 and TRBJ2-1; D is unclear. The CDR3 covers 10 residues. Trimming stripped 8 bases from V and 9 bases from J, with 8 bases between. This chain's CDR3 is CASGGGEQFF. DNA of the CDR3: TGTGCCAGCGGCGGTGGTGAGCAGTTCTTC.

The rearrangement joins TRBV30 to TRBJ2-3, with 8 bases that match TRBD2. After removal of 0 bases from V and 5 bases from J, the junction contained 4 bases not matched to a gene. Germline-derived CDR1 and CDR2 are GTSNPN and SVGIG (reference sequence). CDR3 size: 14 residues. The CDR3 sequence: CAWSVTGLGDTQYF. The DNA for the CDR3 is TGTGCCTGGAGTGTAACGGGACTAGGAGATACGCAGTATTTT.

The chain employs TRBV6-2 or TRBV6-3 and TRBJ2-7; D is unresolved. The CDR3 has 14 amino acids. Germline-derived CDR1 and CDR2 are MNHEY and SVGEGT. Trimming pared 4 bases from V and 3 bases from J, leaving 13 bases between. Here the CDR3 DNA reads TGTGCCAGCAGTTCATCCAGTGGCGGCTACGAGCAGTACTTC. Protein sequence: CASSSSSGGYEQYF.

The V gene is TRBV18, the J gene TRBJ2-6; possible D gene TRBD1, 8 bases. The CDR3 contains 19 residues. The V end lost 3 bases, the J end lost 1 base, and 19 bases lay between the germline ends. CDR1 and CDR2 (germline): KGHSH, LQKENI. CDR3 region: CASSPLTGGVNSGANVLTF. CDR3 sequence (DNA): TGTGCCAGCTCACCGCTCACAGGGGGGGTTAATTCTGGGGCCAACGTCCTGACTTTC.

The CDR3 coding sequence is TGTGCCAGCAGCTTAGCTCTCTGGGGGCCCGGGGTCCAAGAGACCCAGTACTTC. Translation: CASSLALWGPGVQETQYF. The chain recombines TRBV7-2 with TRBJ2-5; D possibly corresponds to TRBD1 (6 bases). Trimming shortened V by 0 bases and J by 1 base, and 18 bases separated the two germline ends. The CDR3 runs 18 residues. Germline V gene sequence: CDR1 SGHTA, CDR2 FQGNSA.

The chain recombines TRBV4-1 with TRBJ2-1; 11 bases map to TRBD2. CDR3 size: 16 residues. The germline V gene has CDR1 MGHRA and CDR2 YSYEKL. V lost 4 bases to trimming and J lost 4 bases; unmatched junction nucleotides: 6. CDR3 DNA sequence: TGCGCCAGCAGCCCCCGACTAGCGGGGCGATACAATGAGCAGTTCTTC. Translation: CASSPRLAGRYNEQFF.

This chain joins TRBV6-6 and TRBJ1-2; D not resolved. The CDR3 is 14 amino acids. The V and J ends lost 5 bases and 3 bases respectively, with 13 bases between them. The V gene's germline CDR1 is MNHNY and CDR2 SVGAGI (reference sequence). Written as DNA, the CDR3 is TGTGCCAGCAGTCCCCCAGGATTGGACTATGGCTACACCTTC. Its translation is CASSPPGLDYGYTF.

CDR3 loop: CASGRWPNQETQYF. The DNA of the CDR3 is TGTGCCAGCGGGCGGTGGCCGAACCAAGAGACCCAGTACTTC. The V and J genes are TRBV7-9 and TRBJ2-5, with D hard to call. In germline, CDR1 is SEHNR, CDR2 FQNEAQ (reference sequence). CDR3 length: 14 amino acids. Trimming removed 8 bases at V and 0 bases at J, with 13 bases between.

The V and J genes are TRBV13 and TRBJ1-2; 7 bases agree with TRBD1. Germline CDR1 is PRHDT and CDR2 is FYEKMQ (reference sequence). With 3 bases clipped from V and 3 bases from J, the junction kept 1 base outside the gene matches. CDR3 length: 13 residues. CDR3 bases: TGTGCCAGCAGCTTCGACAGGGACTATGGCTACACCTTC. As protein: CASSFDRDYGYTF.

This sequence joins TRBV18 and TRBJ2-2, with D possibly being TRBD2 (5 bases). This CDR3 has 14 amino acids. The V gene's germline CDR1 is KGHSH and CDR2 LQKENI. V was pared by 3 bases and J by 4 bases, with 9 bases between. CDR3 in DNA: TGTGCCAGCTCACCTCGGCGGGCCACCGGGGAGCTGTTTTTT. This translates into CASSPRRATGELFF.

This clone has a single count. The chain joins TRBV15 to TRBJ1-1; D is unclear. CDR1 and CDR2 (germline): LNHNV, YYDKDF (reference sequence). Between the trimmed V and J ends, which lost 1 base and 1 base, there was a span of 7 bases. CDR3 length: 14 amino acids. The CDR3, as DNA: TGTGCCACCAGCAGAGTGGCAGCGAACACTGAAGCTTTCTTT. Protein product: CATSRVAANTEAFF.

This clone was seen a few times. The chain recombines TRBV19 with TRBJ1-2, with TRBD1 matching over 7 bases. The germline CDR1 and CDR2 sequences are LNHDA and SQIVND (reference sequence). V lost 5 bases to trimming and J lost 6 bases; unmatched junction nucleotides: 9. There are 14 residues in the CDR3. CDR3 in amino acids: CASSDSPGQDGYTF. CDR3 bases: TGTGCCAGTAGTGACTCTCCCGGACAGGATGGCTACACCTTC.

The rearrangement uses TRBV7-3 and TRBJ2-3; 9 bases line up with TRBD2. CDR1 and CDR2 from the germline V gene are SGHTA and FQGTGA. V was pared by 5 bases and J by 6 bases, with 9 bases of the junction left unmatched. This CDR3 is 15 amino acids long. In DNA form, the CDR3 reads TGTGCCAGCAGCCCTGACAGCGGGGGGATCGATACGCAGTATTTT. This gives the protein CASSPDSGGIDTQYF.

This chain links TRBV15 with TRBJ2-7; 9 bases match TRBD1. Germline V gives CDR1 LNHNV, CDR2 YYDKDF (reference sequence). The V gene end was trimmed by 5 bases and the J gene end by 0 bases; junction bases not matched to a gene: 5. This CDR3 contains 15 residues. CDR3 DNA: TGTGCCACCAGCGTAGGACAGGGGAGCTCCTACGAGCAGTACGTC. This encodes CATSVGQGSSYEQYV.

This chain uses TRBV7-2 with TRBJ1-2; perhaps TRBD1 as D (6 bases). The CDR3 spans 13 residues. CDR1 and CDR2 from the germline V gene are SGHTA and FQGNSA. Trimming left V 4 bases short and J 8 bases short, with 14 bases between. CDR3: CASSSGQGKGYTF. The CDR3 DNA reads TGTGCCAGCAGCTCGGGACAAGGGAAAGGCTACACCTTC.

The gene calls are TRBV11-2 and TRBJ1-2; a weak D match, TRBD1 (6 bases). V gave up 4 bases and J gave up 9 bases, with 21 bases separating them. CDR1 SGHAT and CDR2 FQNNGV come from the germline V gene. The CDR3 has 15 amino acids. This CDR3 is CASSSPSQGFSSYTF. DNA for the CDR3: TGTGCCAGCAGCTCACCTTCGCAGGGGTTCAGTAGCTACACCTTC.

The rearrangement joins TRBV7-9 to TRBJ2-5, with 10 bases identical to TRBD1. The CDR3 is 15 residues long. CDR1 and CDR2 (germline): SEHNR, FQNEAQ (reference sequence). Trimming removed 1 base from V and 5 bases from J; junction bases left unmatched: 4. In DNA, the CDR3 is TGTGCCAGCAGCTTAGGAGGGACAGGGGTCGAGACCCAGTACTTC. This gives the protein CASSLGGTGVETQYF.

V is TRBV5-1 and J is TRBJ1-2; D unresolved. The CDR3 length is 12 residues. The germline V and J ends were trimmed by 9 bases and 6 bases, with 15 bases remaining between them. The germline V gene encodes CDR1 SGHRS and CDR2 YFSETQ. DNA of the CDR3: TGCGCCACCAAACGGGAATCCGATGGCTACACCTTC. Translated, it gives CATKRESDGYTF.

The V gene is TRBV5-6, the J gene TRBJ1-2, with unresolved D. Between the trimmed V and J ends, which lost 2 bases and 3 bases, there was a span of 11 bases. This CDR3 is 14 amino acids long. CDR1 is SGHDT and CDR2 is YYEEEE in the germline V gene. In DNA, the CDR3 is TGTGCCAGCAGCTTAAACCGAGGGTACTATGGCTACACCTTC. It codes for CASSLNRGYYGYTF.

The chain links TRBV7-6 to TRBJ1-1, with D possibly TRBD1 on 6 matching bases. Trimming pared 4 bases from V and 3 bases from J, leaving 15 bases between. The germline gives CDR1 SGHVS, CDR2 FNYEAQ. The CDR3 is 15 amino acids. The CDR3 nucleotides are TGTGCCAGCAGCTCATTCGGGGGGGCGGACACTGAAGCTTTCTTT. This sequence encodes CASSSFGGADTEAFF.

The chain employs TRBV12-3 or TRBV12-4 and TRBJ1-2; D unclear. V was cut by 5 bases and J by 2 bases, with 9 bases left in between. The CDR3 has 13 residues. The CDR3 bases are TGTGCCAGCAGTGCGACTTCCAACTATGGCTACACCTTC. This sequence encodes CASSATSNYGYTF.

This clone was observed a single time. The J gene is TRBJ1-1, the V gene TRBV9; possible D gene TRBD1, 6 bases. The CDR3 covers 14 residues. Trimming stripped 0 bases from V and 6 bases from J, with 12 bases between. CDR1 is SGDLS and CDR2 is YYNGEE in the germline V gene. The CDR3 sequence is CASSVEGGTAEAFF. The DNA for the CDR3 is TGTGCCAGCAGCGTAGAAGGGGGGACGGCTGAAGCTTTCTTT. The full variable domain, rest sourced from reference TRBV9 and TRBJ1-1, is DSGVTQTPKHLITATGQRVTLRCSPRSGDLSVYWYQQSLDQGLQFLIQYYNGEERAKGNILERFSAQQFPDLHSELNLSSLELGDSALYFCASSVEGGTAEAFFGQGTRLTVV.

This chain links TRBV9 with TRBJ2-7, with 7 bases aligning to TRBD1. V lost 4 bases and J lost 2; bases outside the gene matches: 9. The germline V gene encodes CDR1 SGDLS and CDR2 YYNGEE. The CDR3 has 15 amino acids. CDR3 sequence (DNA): TGTGCCAGCAGCCCCCAAGCACAGGGGCCCTACGAGCAGTACTTC. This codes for CASSPQAQGPYEQYF.

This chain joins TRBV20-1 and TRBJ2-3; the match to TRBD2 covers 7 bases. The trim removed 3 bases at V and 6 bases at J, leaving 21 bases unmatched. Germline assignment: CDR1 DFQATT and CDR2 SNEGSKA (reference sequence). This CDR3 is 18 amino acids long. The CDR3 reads CSASLRLWEGQEADTQYF. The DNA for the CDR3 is TGCAGTGCTAGTCTCCGGTTGTGGGAGGGCCAGGAGGCGGATACGCAGTATTTT.

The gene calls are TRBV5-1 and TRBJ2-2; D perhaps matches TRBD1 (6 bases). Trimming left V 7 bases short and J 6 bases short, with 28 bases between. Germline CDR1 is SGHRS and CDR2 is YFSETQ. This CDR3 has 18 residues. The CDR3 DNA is TGCGCCAGCCGAGAAGGACGTACAGGGTTGATCGGGGCCGGGGAGCTGTTTTTT. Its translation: CASREGRTGLIGAGELFF.

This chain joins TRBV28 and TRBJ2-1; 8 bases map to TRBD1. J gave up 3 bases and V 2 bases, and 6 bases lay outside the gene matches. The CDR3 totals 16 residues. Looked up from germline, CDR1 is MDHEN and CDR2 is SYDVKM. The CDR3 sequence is CASSLNWDRYYNEQFF. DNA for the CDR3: TGTGCCAGCAGTTTAAACTGGGACAGGTACTACAATGAGCAGTTCTTC.